The 23 T cell receptor beta chains below all came from one sample that was sequenced in a study of spatial heterogeneity in lung cancer. Using its own MiXCR run on the 5' RACE reads, TCRdb lists one record per CDR3 protein. The sample shows 5,800 or so distinct CDR3 sequences, 10% to 15% of them seen only once. The study's findings and limits: In tumors, expanded intratumoral alpha and beta TCR counts tracked mutation counts.

For these TCRs, the target antigens are not known. Time point in this sample: sample taken at primary tumor resection. The sample consisted of lung tumor tissue, taken at surgery. These receptors were collected from a female donor with early-stage non-small cell lung cancer.

This clonotype showed up many times. The chain carries TRBV11-3 and TRBJ2-2; 14 positions match TRBD2. CDR1 is SGHNT and CDR2 is YENEEA in the germline V gene. Unmatched junction bases numbered 8, after V lost 5 bases and J lost 3 bases. The CDR3 contains 18 residues. CDR3 nucleotide sequence: TGTGCCAGCAGCCCCACGGGACTAGCGGGAGCGTACACCGGGGAGCTGTTTTTT. Amino acid sequence: CASSPTGLAGAYTGELFF.

This clonotype was observed many times. The V call is TRBV7-3, the J call TRBJ2-3; D may be TRBD2 (6 bases). Trimming cost V 5 bases and J 2 bases, with 14 bases left between them. The CDR3 has 15 residues. CDR1 and CDR2 (germline): SGHTA, FQGTGA. The CDR3 is CASSPFGGDTDTQYF. In DNA form, the CDR3 reads TGTGCCAGCAGCCCGTTCGGGGGAGACACAGATACGCAGTATTTT.

This clonotype is medium-sized (0.01 to 0.1%) in the sample. V usage is TRBV9 and J usage is TRBJ1-4; 10 bases are a match to TRBD1. The CDR3 runs 17 residues. V lost 0 bases to trimming and J lost 7 bases; unmatched junction nucleotides: 9. Germline CDR1 SGDLS, CDR2 YYNGEE. CDR3 amino acids: CASSVGPGQGGSEKLFF. For the CDR3, the DNA is TGTGCCAGCAGCGTAGGACCCGGACAGGGGGGGAGTGAAAAACTGTTTTTT.

This clonotype was detected once. Mismatch with germline at one junction end may stem from a read error. The J gene is TRBJ1-1, the V gene TRBV5-4; the D is unclear. The CDR3 has 17 amino acids. CDR1 and CDR2 from the germline V gene are SGHNT and YYREEE (reference sequence). Written as DNA, the CDR3 is TGTACCAGCCCTCGCTTAGGGCCGCGGAGGGAGAACACTGAAGCTTTCTTT. Protein: CTSPRLGPRRENTEAFF.

This clonotype is medium-sized by share. This chain links TRBV6-5 with TRBJ2-6; 7 nucleotides line up with TRBD1. The CDR3 spans 15 residues. CDR1 MNHEY and CDR2 SVGAGI come from the germline V gene. The trim removed 7 bases at V and 4 bases at J, leaving 7 bases unmatched. CDR3 region: CASTSRGLGANVLTF. DNA for the CDR3: TGTGCCAGCACCTCCAGGGGGTTGGGGGCCAACGTCCTGACTTTC.

This chain connects TRBV7-3 to TRBJ2-1; D is perhaps TRBD2 (6 bases). Germline-derived CDR1 and CDR2 are SGHTA and FQGTGA. V was cut by 4 bases and J by 3 bases, with 16 bases left in between. The CDR3 extends over 16 amino acids. DNA of the CDR3: TGTGCCAGCAGCTCTACTGACAAGGGAGGCTACAATGAGCAGTTCTTC. Protein sequence: CASSSTDKGGYNEQFF.

By share of the sample, this clonotype is medium-sized. CDR3 loop: CAIRGDFYNEQFF. In nucleotides, the CDR3 is TGTGCCATCAGGGGGGACTTCTACAATGAGCAGTTCTTC. The V gene is TRBV10-3, the J gene TRBJ2-1; weak D call: TRBD2 (6 bases). The CDR3 consists of 13 residues. The germline V gene encodes CDR1 ENHRY and CDR2 SYGVKD. Trimming pared 6 bases from V and 3 bases from J, leaving 9 bases between.

This clonotype is termed medium-sized. The genes are TRBV7-9 and TRBJ2-3, with unresolved D. The CDR3 sequence is 14 residues long. Trimming removed 0 bases at V and 2 bases at J, with 6 bases between. Looked up from germline, CDR1 is SEHNR and CDR2 is FQNEAQ (reference sequence). CDR3 DNA: TGTGCCAGCAGCTTAGCTCTTCCCACAGATACGCAGTATTTT. It specifies CASSLALPTDTQYF.

This clonotype was found many times. The rearrangement uses TRBV10-3 and TRBJ1-2; TRBD1 is a possible D gene (5 bases). Trimming removed 10 bases from V and 3 bases from J, with 12 bases in between. Germline values: CDR1 ENHRY, CDR2 SYGVKD. The CDR3 length is 12 residues. The CDR3 DNA reads TGTGCCACCCGGGGCATCGACTATGGCTACACCTTC. It specifies CATRGIDYGYTF.

By share, this clonotype ranks as medium-sized. The chain joins TRBV30 to TRBJ1-1; the D is unclear. With 4 bases removed from V and 5 bases from J, the gap between germline ends came to 5 bases. The CDR3 is 10 residues long. Per germline, CDR1 GTSNPN and CDR2 SVGIG (reference sequence). The CDR3 is CAWTGTEAFF. CDR3 nucleotides: TGTGCCTGGACCGGGACTGAAGCTTTCTTT.

V gene TRBV28 combines with J gene TRBJ2-5; D is ambiguous. CDR3 length: 13 amino acids. The germline CDR1 and CDR2 sequences are MDHEN and SYDVKM. The V end lost 5 bases, the J end lost 5 bases, and 12 bases lay between the germline ends. The CDR3 reads CASSTPARETQYF. CDR3 coding DNA: TGTGCCAGCAGTACCCCCGCCAGGGAGACCCAGTACTTC.

This clonotype was found many times. V is TRBV20-1 and J is TRBJ2-1, with D possibly TRBD2 on 6 matching bases. The ends were cut back, 1 base at V and 4 bases at J, with 8 bases in the middle. The CDR3 runs 13 residues. From germline, CDR1 is DFQATT and CDR2 SNEGSKA (reference sequence). The CDR3 DNA reads TGCAGTGCTAGAGGACTAGTTTACAATGAGCAGTTCTTC. This sequence encodes CSARGLVYNEQFF.

This clonotype was recorded a few times. The chain is built from TRBV18 and TRBJ2-3; the D gene is possibly TRBD2 (6 bases). Trimming left V 0 bases short and J 3 bases short, with 13 bases between. Germline-derived CDR1 and CDR2 are KGHSH and LQKENI. This CDR3 comprises 16 residues. This chain's CDR3 is CASSPPAGLPTDTQYF. In DNA form, the CDR3 reads TGTGCCAGCTCACCACCGGCAGGACTACCAACAGATACGCAGTATTTT.

This clonotype is medium-sized by share. V and J are TRBV6-1 and TRBJ1-4; possibly TRBD1 for D (5 bases). With 6 bases removed from V and 10 bases from J, the gap between germline ends came to 15 bases. Germline CDR1 is MNHNS and CDR2 is SASEGT. This CDR3 comprises 13 residues. The CDR3, as DNA: TGTGCCAGCAGGGATACAGGATGGGCAAAACTGTTTTTT. Translating gives CASRDTGWAKLFF.

Judged by abundance, this clonotype is medium-sized. The rearrangement links TRBV18 to TRBJ1-3, with D possibly being TRBD1 (6 bases). CDR1 and CDR2 (germline): KGHSH, LQKENI. The CDR3 runs 15 residues. Trimming stripped 3 bases from V and 0 bases from J, with 9 bases between. The CDR3 DNA follows: TGTGCCAGCTCACCGCCGGACAGCTCTGGAAACACCATATATTTT. This translates into CASSPPDSSGNTIYF.

This clonotype is deemed medium-sized. This sequence joins TRBV12-3 or TRBV12-4 and TRBJ1-1; no firm D call. Trimming stripped 4 bases from V and 5 bases from J, with 20 bases between. The CDR3 loop spans 16 amino acids. The CDR3 nucleotides are TGTGCCAGCAGTTCGAATAGAAAGGCCACCGTAACTGAAGCTTTCTTT. Residues: CASSSNRKATVTEAFF.

This clonotype was picked up many times. The gene calls are TRBV7-2 and TRBJ2-5; D might be TRBD2 (6 bases). The CDR3 extends over 13 amino acids. The ends were cut back, 5 bases at V and 1 base at J, with 8 bases in the middle. Germline CDR1 reads SGHTA; CDR2 reads FQGNSA. The CDR3 DNA reads as TGTGCCAGCAGCCGGGAGATCCAAGAGACCCAGTACTTC. This codes for CASSREIQETQYF.

This clonotype occurred many times. The rearrangement joins TRBV7-2 to TRBJ2-7; D possibly uses TRBD1 or TRBD2 (5 bases each). The germline gives CDR1 SGHTA, CDR2 FQGNSA. The CDR3 is 15 residues long. The germline V and J ends were trimmed by 5 bases and 3 bases, with 17 bases remaining between them. The CDR3 loop reads CASSGMGEPVYEQYV. CDR3 DNA sequence: TGTGCCAGCAGCGGGATGGGGGAACCGGTCTACGAGCAGTACGTC.

The V and J genes are TRBV20-1 and TRBJ2-1, with a tentative D call TRBD2 (5 bases). V gave up 0 bases and J gave up 0 bases, with 12 bases separating them. From germline, CDR1 is DFQATT and CDR2 SNEGSKA (reference sequence). The CDR3 is 16 residues long. The CDR3 DNA reads as TGCAGTGCTAGAGACGTAACGGGAAGCTCCTACAATGAGCAGTTCTTC. Translating it yields CSARDVTGSSYNEQFF.

This clonotype was found once. V and J are TRBV15 and TRBJ2-3, with D perhaps TRBD1 (6 bases). CDR3 length: 16 amino acids. Germline CDR1 LNHNV, CDR2 YYDKDF (reference sequence). Trimming took 2 bases from V and 1 from J, leaving 13 bases between them. The CDR3 DNA sequence: TGTGCCACCAGCAGATCCCAAGGGGGTCGCACAGATACGCAGTATTTT. Translated, it gives CATSRSQGGRTDTQYF. Combining the CDR3 with reference TRBV15 and TRBJ2-3 gives the whole variable domain DAMVIQNPRYQVTQFGKPVTLSCSQTLNHNVMYWYQQKSSQAPKLLFHYYDKDFNNEADTPDNFQSRRPNTSFCFLDIRSPGLGDTAMYLCATSRSQGGRTDTQYFGPGTRLTVL.

By sample share, this clonotype is medium-sized (0.01 to 0.1%). This chain uses TRBV28 with TRBJ1-1; tentative D call: TRBD1 (5 bases). V lost 3 bases, J lost 0 bases, and 17 bases lay in between. In germline, CDR1 is MDHEN, CDR2 SYDVKM. This CDR3 is 17 amino acids long. CDR3 protein: CASSFSVWGNMNTEAFF. Written as DNA, the CDR3 is TGTGCCAGCAGTTTTTCCGTGTGGGGGAACATGAACACTGAAGCTTTCTTT.

The chain links TRBV2 to TRBJ1-5, with no clear D. CDR3 length: 14 residues. Between the trimmed V and J ends, which lost 6 bases and 4 bases, there was a span of 13 bases. In germline, CDR1 is SNHLY, CDR2 FYNNEI. The CDR3 DNA is TGTGCCAGCAGCCGGCAAGGGTCTAATCAGCCCCAGCATTTT. The encoded protein is CASSRQGSNQPQHF.

By frequency in the sample, this clonotype is medium-sized (0.01 to 0.1%). The chain carries TRBV4-1 and TRBJ2-1; weak D call: TRBD2 (5 bases). The CDR3 runs 14 residues. The germline V gene encodes CDR1 MGHRA and CDR2 YSYEKL. V gave up 2 bases and J gave up 10 bases, with 15 bases separating them. The CDR3 is CASSQLLGGREQFF. For the CDR3, the DNA is TGCGCCAGCAGCCAACTACTAGGAGGACGGGAGCAGTTCTTC.